The entry below describes one T cell receptor beta chain. V lost 2 bases to trimming and J lost 2 bases, with 6 bases between them. This CDR3 is built from 13 residues. The germline CDR1 and CDR2 sequences are SNHLY and FYNNEI. This specimen comes from a study of blood T cell repertoires in COVID-19. About the research overall: Researchers got acute and convalescent COVID-19 samples from the United States, Italy and Spain.

How the authors handled the data: Estimation of nucleated cell counts was performed using reference gene primer amplification. The assay was immunoSEQ multiplex PCR, and TCRdb's table has in-frame clones only and misses some. The DNA gave D and trimming, while V, J and clone size come from that table. The sample contains roughly 250,000 clones, 85% to 90% of which appear only once. The sequence was obtained from a woman aged 18-29 years who had recovered from COVID-19. Sequences were obtained from PBMCs or T cells enriched from blood (not recorded which). The rearrangement uses TRBV2 and TRBJ2-5, with D perhaps matching TRBD2 (6 bases). CDR3 sequence: CASSELAQETQYF. The CDR3 DNA reads TGTGCCAGCAGTGAACTAGCGCAAGAGACCCAGTACTTC.